Following are 5 T cell receptor beta chains from one sample sequenced in a study of response to subunit inactivated influenza vaccine. TCRdb re-derived calls from the RT-PCR reads in MiXCR, one entry per CDR3 protein. The sample shows 500,000 to 550,000 distinct CDR3 sequences, approximately 7.7% of them seen only once. The sample here was PBMCs from blood, taken approximately 25 months after vaccination. The receptors here all came from a man aged 50-75 years who received an inactivated influenza vaccine.

This clonotype has more than one count but fewer than ten. The V gene is TRBV6-6, the J gene TRBJ2-7; tentative D call: TRBD1 (6 bases). V dropped 6 bases and J dropped 3 bases, with 12 bases sitting between them. Germline loops: CDR1 MNHNY, CDR2 SVGAGI (reference sequence). The CDR3 length is 13 residues. The CDR3 region is CASRPTGIYEQYF. Written as DNA, the CDR3 is TGTGCCAGCAGACCGACAGGTATCTACGAGCAGTACTTC.

V gene TRBV7-3 combines with J gene TRBJ2-3, with 12 bases aligning to TRBD2. Losses at the gene ends were 5 bases for V and 10 bases for J; bases not matched to a gene: 7. CDR3 size: 14 residues. Germline lookup yields CDR1 SGHTA and CDR2 FQGTGA. The CDR3 reads CASSTSSGRGSQYF. CDR3 DNA: TGTGCCAGCAGCACCTCTAGCGGGAGGGGGTCGCAGTATTTT. The full variable domain, its missing parts supplied by reference TRBV7-3 and TRBJ2-3, is GAGVSQTPSNKVTEKGKYVELRCDPISGHTALYWYRQSLGQGPEFLIYFQGTGAADDSGLPNDRFFAVRPEGSVSTLKIQRTERGDSAVYLCASSTSSGRGSQYFGPGTRLTVL.

Many counts were recorded for this clonotype. V usage is TRBV4-1 and J usage is TRBJ1-3; D ambiguous. Germline assignment: CDR1 MGHRA and CDR2 YSYEKL. CDR3 length: 16 amino acids. V lost 6 bases and J 0 bases, leaving 15 bases between the germline ends. The CDR3 sequence is CASSQIGSYSGNTIYF. CDR3 bases: TGCGCCAGCAGTCAAATAGGGAGCTACTCTGGAAACACCATATATTTT.

This clonotype was counted between two and nine times. The chain has TRBV12-3 or TRBV12-4 and TRBJ1-5, with D uncertain. This CDR3 comprises 15 residues. Trimming left V 0 bases short and J 10 bases short, with 16 bases between. Here the CDR3 DNA reads TGTGCCAGCAGTTTAGCGTCCGCAGTCAAGGAACCCCAGCATTTT. Its translation is CASSLASAVKEPQHF.

The chain carries TRBV25-1 and TRBJ2-3; 9 bases agree with TRBD1. Trimming at V came to 0 bases and at J to 2 bases, leaving 12 bases not matched to a gene. CDR3 length equals 19 residues. The germline gives CDR1 MGHDK, CDR2 SYGVNS. Here the CDR3 DNA reads TGTGCCAGCAGTGAATACCCGACAGGGGGATTAGCTCTCACAGATACGCAGTATTTT. Encoded protein: CASSEYPTGGLALTDTQYF.